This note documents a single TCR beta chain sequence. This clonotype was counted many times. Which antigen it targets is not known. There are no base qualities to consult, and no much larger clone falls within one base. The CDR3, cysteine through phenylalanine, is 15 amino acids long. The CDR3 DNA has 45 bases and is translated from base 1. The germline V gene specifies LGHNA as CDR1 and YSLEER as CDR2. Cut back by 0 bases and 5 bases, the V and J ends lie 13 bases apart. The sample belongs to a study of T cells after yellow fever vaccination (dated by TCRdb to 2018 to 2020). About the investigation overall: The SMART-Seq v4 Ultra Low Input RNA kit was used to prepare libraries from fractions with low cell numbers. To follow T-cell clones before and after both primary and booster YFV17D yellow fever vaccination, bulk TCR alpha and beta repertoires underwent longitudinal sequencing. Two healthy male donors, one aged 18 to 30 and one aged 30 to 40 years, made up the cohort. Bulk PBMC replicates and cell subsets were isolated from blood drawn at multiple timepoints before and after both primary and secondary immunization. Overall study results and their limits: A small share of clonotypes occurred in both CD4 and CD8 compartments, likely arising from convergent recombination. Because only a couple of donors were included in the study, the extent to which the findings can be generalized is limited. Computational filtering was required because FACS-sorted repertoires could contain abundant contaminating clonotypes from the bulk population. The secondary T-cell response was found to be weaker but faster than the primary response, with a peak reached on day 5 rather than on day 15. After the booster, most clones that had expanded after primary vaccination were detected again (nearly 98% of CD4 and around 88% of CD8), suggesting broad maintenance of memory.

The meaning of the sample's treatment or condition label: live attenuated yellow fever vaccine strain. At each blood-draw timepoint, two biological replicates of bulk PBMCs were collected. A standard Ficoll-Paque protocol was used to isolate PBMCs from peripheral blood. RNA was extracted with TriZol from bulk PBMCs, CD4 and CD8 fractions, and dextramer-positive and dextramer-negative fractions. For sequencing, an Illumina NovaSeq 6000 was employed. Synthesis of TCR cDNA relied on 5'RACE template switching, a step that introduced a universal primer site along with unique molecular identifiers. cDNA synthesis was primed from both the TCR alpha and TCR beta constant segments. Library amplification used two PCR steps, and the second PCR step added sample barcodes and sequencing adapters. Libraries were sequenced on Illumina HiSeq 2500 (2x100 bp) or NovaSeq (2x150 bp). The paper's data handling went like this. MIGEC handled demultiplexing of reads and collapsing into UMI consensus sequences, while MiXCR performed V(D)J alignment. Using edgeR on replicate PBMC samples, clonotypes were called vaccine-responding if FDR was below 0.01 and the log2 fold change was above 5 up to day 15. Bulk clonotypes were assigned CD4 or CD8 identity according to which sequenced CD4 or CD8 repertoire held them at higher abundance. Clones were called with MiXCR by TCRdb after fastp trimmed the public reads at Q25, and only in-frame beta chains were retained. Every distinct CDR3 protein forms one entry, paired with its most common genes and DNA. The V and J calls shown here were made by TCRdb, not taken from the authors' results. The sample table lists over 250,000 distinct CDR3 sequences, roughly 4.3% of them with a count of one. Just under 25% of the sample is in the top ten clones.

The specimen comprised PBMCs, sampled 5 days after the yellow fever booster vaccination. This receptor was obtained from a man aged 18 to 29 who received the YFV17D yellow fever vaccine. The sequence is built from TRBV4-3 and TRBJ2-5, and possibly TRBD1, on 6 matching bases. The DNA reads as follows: TGCGCCAGCAGCCAAGATATTACAGGGTGGGAGACCCAGTACTTC. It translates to CASSQDITGWETQYF.